Following are 10 T cell receptor beta chains from one sample sequenced in a study of T cell responses to AZD1222 COVID-19 vaccine. TCRdb's table, derived via immunoSEQ multiplex PCR, lists solely in-frame clones and lacks some. The sample holds 200,000 to 250,000 clones, about 94% seen once. Sequenced material: peripheral blood, taken 28 days after the second dose of the MenACWY control vaccine. The receptors shown here come from an adult who received the MenACWY meningococcal vaccine as a control.

The chain is built from TRBV19 and TRBJ2-7, with 10 bases matching TRBD1. Per germline, CDR1 LNHDA and CDR2 SQIVND (reference sequence). This CDR3 is 13 amino acids long. V shed 6 bases, J shed 4 bases, and the junction held 3 bases outside the gene matches. The DNA of the CDR3 is TGTGCCAGTAGGGGGACAGGGGAATACGAGCAGTACTTC. As protein: CASRGTGEYEQYF. The full variable domain, in which reference TRBV19 and TRBJ2-7 provide the parts outside the CDR3, is DGGITQSPKYLFRKEGQNVTLSCEQNLNHDAMYWYRQDPGQGLRLIYYSQIVNDFQKGDIAEGYSVSREKKESFPLTVTSAQKNPTAFYLCASRGTGEYEQYFGPGTRLTVT.

CDR3 protein: CASSPGTSDSTDTQYF. In nucleotides, the CDR3 is TGTGCCAGCTCACCGGGGACTAGCGATAGCACAGATACGCAGTATTTT. The genes are TRBV18 and TRBJ2-3; 10 nucleotides agree with TRBD2. The germline CDR1 and CDR2 sequences are KGHSH and LQKENI. With 3 bases clipped from V and 0 bases from J, the junction kept 3 bases outside the gene matches. The CDR3 loop spans 16 amino acids.

The genes are TRBV7-9 and TRBJ1-2; possible D gene TRBD1, 6 bases. V was pared by 2 bases and J by 6 bases, with 10 bases between. The CDR3 has 13 residues. The germline V gene has CDR1 SEHNR and CDR2 FQNEAQ (reference sequence). CDR3 coding DNA: TGTGCCAGCAGCTTACCGAGGGGGAATGGCTACACCTTC. It yields the protein CASSLPRGNGYTF.

The chain has TRBV19 and TRBJ2-7; 11 positions match TRBD2. This CDR3 contains 14 residues. Germline V lookup: CDR1 LNHDA, CDR2 SQIVND (reference sequence). V shed 5 bases and J 3 bases; nucleotides not matched to a gene: 3. CDR3 bases: TGTGCCAGTAGTCCCGGGACTAGCGGCTACGAGCAGTACTTC. Protein product: CASSPGTSGYEQYF.

This clone has just one count. Other nucleotide sequences from this sample produce the same CDR3. The chain joins TRBV5-5 to TRBJ1-1; no reliable D call. The CDR3 sequence is 14 residues long. Germline V gene data show CDR1 as SGHKS and CDR2 as YYEKEE (reference sequence). V was trimmed by 2 bases and J by 1 base, leaving 9 bases between them. The chain's CDR3 is CASSLAPANTEAFF. CDR3 in DNA: TGTGCCAGCAGCTTAGCCCCGGCGAACACTGAAGCTTTCTTT. The variable domain in full, with the rest retrieved from reference TRBV5-5 and TRBJ1-1, is DAGVTQSPTHLIKTRGQQVTLRCSPISGHKSVSWYQQVLGQGPQFIFQYYEKEERGRGNFPDRFSARQFPNYSSELNVNALLLGDSALYLCASSLAPANTEAFFGQGTRLTVV.

The CDR3 DNA reads TGTGCCAGCAGCGTAGGGACAGGGGGCGTTGGGGAGCCCCAGCATTTT. This translates into CASSVGTGGVGEPQHF. The genes are TRBV9 and TRBJ1-5, with TRBD1 matching 11 bases. The trim removed 0 bases at V and 8 bases at J, leaving 7 bases unmatched. The length of the CDR3 is 16 residues. Germline V gene sequence: CDR1 SGDLS, CDR2 YYNGEE.

The CDR3 protein is CASSRSMVDIQYF. The CDR3 DNA sequence: TGCGCCAGCAGCCGGTCAATGGTGGACATTCAGTACTTC. This chain links TRBV4-1 with TRBJ2-4; no definite D call. Deletions cut 4 bases from V and 8 bases from J, with 12 bases between. Germline V lookup: CDR1 MGHRA, CDR2 YSYEKL. This CDR3 spans 13 amino acids.

The chain couples TRBV2 to TRBJ1-1, with D possibly matching TRBD1 (6 bases). CDR3 size: 15 residues. Trimming took off 2 bases at V and 1 base at J, with 11 bases between the two ends. The germline V gene has CDR1 SNHLY and CDR2 FYNNEI. CDR3 nucleotides: TGTGCCAGCAGTGAACTTGAGGGGGGGAACACTGAAGCTTTCTTT. Translation gives CASSELEGGNTEAFF.

The chain links TRBV27 to TRBJ1-2; D not certain. Trimming removed 4 bases from V and 3 bases from J, with 12 bases in between. Germline CDR1 and CDR2: MNHEY and SMNVEV (reference sequence). The CDR3 runs to 14 residues. This chain's CDR3 is CASSYSGRYYGYTF. Written as DNA, the CDR3 is TGTGCCAGCAGTTATTCGGGGAGGTACTATGGCTACACCTTC.

The chain employs TRBV19 and TRBJ1-2; 8 bases fit TRBD1. Unmatched junction bases numbered 6, after V lost 4 bases and J lost 5 bases. This CDR3 region has 14 residues. Germline CDR1 LNHDA, CDR2 SQIVND (reference sequence). The CDR3 nucleotides are TGTGCCAGTAGTAGAGTGACAGGGGTTTATGGCTACACCTTC. Its protein product is CASSRVTGVYGYTF.